The clone carrying this TCR beta chain was detected a few times. The target antigen is unknown. The data are from a study of CD8 T cells in ankylosing spondylitis. Overall study results and limits: Typical of ankylosing spondylitis blood, it appeared, was a TCR beta motif of about eight highly homologous variants. Several of the motif variants were reported before in synovial fluid and blood from reactive arthritis. Within matched ankylosing spondylitis synovial fluid, disease-linked clones were reportedly significantly enriched.

CDR1 is MDHEN and CDR2 is SYDVKM in the germline V gene. The CDR3 contains 12 residues. The V segment lost 8 bases and the J segment 4 bases; nucleotides outside the gene matches: 4. Scientists made TCR beta libraries using quantitative 5'-RACE with molecular barcodes. TCRdb passed the 5' RACE reads through MiXCR, listing each CDR3 protein once. The table includes roughly 470,000 distinct CDR3 sequences, roughly 27% detected once. The chain recombines TRBV28 with TRBJ2-7, with 8 bases aligning to TRBD2. Input material: blood, either unsorted or a sorted T cell fraction (not recorded which). The clonotype was recovered from a male donor with ankylosing spondylitis. The CDR3 coding sequence is TGTGCCAGCGAAACTAGCGGATACGAGCAGTACTTC. Translating gives CASETSGYEQYF. Using reference TRBV28 and TRBJ2-7 for the parts outside the CDR3, the full variable domain is DVKVTQSSRYLVKRTGEKVFLECVQDMDHENMFWYRQDPGLGLRLIYFSYDVKMKEKGDIPEGYSVSREKKERFSLILESASTNQTSMYLCASETSGYEQYFGPGTRLTVT.